Listed below are T cell receptor beta chains from one sample, sequenced in a study of cytomegalovirus exposure and HLA in healthy donors. Only in-frame clones appear in the TCRdb table, and some are missing; sequencing was by immunoSEQ multiplex PCR. The sample comprises about 140,000 clones, 82% of which are singletons, and about 3.2% rests with the top ten. The sample consisted of PBMCs. These receptors came from a man in his late teens or twenties in good health and CMV-seropositive. CDR3s include the opening cysteine and the closing phenylalanine or tryptophan. D genes are given only for firm matches. Some rows mark clone size as missing; the rest say once, few, many or name a class of expanded clone.

size	V	D	J	CDR3	DNA
.	TRBV18	TRBD1	TRBJ2-3	CASLPGTGGHTDTQYF	TGTGCCAGCTTACCCGGGACAGGGGGACACACAGATACGCAGTATTTT
.	TRBV15	.	TRBJ1-5	CATSREGAQPQHF	TGTGCCACCAGCAGAGAGGGGGCTCAGCCCCAGCATTTT
.	TRBV7-9	TRBD1	TRBJ1-3	CASSLDGRGQRNTIYF	TGTGCCAGCAGCTTAGATGGAAGGGGGCAACGAAACACCATATATTTT
.	TRBV19	TRBD1	TRBJ2-3	CASRWDRSTDTQYF	TGTGCCAGTAGGTGGGACAGAAGCACAGATACGCAGTATTTT
.	TRBV4-1	TRBD1	TRBJ2-1	CASSQEPGTGDNEQFF	TGCGCCAGCAGCCAAGAACCCGGGACAGGGGACAATGAGCAGTTCTTC
.	TRBV11-3	TRBD1	TRBJ2-2	CASSPDRGEELFF	TGTGCCAGCAGCCCTGACAGGGGTGAGGAGCTGTTTTTT
.	TRBV19	.	TRBJ2-2	CASSPNGGPANTGELFF	TGTGCCAGTAGTCCTAATGGCGGGCCCGCGAACACCGGGGAGCTGTTTTTT
.	TRBV2	TRBD1	TRBJ1-4	CASFDWGTGENEKLFF	TGTGCCAGCTTCGACTGGGGGACAGGTGAAAATGAAAAACTGTTTTTT
.	TRBV2	.	TRBJ1-1	CASSEGTGRNTEAFF	TGTGCCAGCAGTGAAGGAACAGGGAGGAACACTGAAGCTTTCTTT
few	TRBV6-1	TRBD1	TRBJ1-1	CASSGDRGPEAFF	TGTGCCAGCAGTGGAGACAGGGGACCTGAAGCTTTCTTT
.	TRBV18	TRBD1	TRBJ2-7	CASSPLQEDRVKEVF	TGTGCCAGCTCACCCCTCCAAGAAGACAGGGTGAAGGAAGTATTC
once	TRBV19	TRBD2	TRBJ2-7	CASRGLAGDEQYF	TGTGCCAGTAGGGGACTAGCGGGAGACGAGCAGTACTTC
.	TRBV5-4	TRBD2	TRBJ2-1	CASSLASGEYYNEQFF	TGTGCCAGCAGCTTGGCTAGCGGGGAATACTACAATGAGCAGTTCTTC
.	TRBV12-2	.	TRBJ1-2	CASRPDRVKGYTF	TGTGCAAGTCGCCCCGACAGGGTAAAAGGCTACACCTTC
.	TRBV6-6	.	TRBJ1-1	CASSPRGEAFF	TGTGCCAGCAGTCCCCGGGGTGAAGCTTTCTTT
.	TRBV28	TRBD1	TRBJ2-7	CASSRPGGYEQYF	TGTGCCAGCTCCAGGCCAGGGGGATACGAGCAGTACTTC
once	TRBV19	TRBD1	TRBJ2-5	CASSMSTGGLETQYF	TGTGCCAGTAGTATGAGCACAGGGGGCCTGGAGACCCAGTACTTC
.	TRBV28	.	TRBJ1-5	CASSLWGRGDQPQHF	TGTGCCAGCAGTTTATGGGGCAGGGGAGATCAGCCCCAGCATTTT
.	TRBV29-1	.	TRBJ2-7	CSVEDREGGAYEQYF	TGCAGCGTTGAAGATCGAGAGGGGGGGGCCTACGAGCAGTACTTC
.	TRBV28	TRBD1	TRBJ1-2	CASSFETGQFNYGYTF	TGTGCCAGCAGTTTTGAGACAGGGCAATTTAACTATGGCTACACCTTC
.	TRBV2	TRBD1	TRBJ1-4	CASRVGGGTNEKLFF	TGTGCCAGCAGGGTAGGGGGCGGAACTAATGAAAAACTGTTTTTT
.	TRBV29-1	.	TRBJ1-4	CSVDGGNNEKLFF	TGCAGCGTTGATGGGGGGAACAATGAAAAACTGTTTTTT
.	TRBV28	.	TRBJ2-5	CASSPGGGIATQYF	TGTGCCAGCAGCCCCGGTGGGGGCATTGCGACCCAGTACTTC
.	TRBV9	.	TRBJ1-2	CASRGGWGYTF	TGTGCCAGCAGAGGGGGTTGGGGCTACACCTTC
few	TRBV27	.	TRBJ1-6	CASSLGGWNSPLHF	TGTGCCAGCAGTTTAGGAGGGTGGAATTCACCCCTCCACTTT
.	TRBV28	TRBD1	TRBJ2-4	CASSLAGTVLNIQYF	TGTGCCAGCAGTTTAGCCGGGACAGTCTTAAACATTCAGTACTTC
.	TRBV5-1	TRBD1	TRBJ1-4	CASSLGRGRVEKLFF	TGCGCCAGCAGCTTGGGCAGGGGGCGCGTTGAAAAACTGTTTTTT
.	TRBV28	.	TRBJ2-1	CASSVHVGGSNEQFF	TGTGCCAGCAGTGTTCATGTGGGAGGCTCTAATGAGCAGTTCTTC
.	TRBV7-3	.	TRBJ1-1	CASSPRGSTEAFF	TGTGCCAGCAGCCCTAGGGGTAGCACTGAAGCTTTCTTT
.	TRBV9	.	TRBJ2-1	CASSVLTHNEQFF	TGTGCCAGCAGCGTCTTGACTCACAATGAGCAGTTCTTC
.	TRBV27	TRBD1	TRBJ2-2	CASSFGDSTGELFF	TGTGCCAGCAGTTTCGGGGACAGTACCGGGGAGCTGTTTTTT
.	TRBV7-2	TRBD2	TRBJ2-3	CASSLAEREGRKDTQYF	TGTGCCAGCAGCTTAGCGGAGCGGGAGGGCCGAAAAGATACGCAGTATTTT
.	TRBV11-2	.	TRBJ2-7	CASSLARESYEQYF	TGTGCCAGCAGCTTAGCGCGGGAATCCTACGAGCAGTACTTC
.	TRBV2	TRBD1	TRBJ1-1	CASSRDRENTEAFF	TGTGCCAGCAGTAGGGACAGAGAGAACACTGAAGCTTTCTTT
.	TRBV6-1	.	TRBJ1-1	CASSELGRSPAEAFF	TGTGCCAGCAGTGAATTGGGGCGATCTCCCGCTGAAGCTTTCTTT
once	TRBV29-1	.	TRBJ2-1	CSAEIPGKRITNEQFF	TGCAGCGCTGAGATTCCGGGAAAACGGATTACCAATGAGCAGTTCTTC
.	TRBV11-3	TRBD1	TRBJ2-7	CASSSMGQRDYEQYF	TGTGCCAGCAGCTCGATGGGACAGAGGGACTACGAGCAGTACTTC
.	TRBV5-4	.	TRBJ2-7	CASSPAGGNSYEQYF	TGTGCCAGCAGCCCCGCCGGAGGGAATTCCTACGAGCAGTACTTC
.	TRBV10-3	TRBD2	TRBJ2-1	CAISPTSGSGEQFF	TGTGCCATCAGCCCGACTAGCGGGAGTGGTGAGCAGTTCTTC
.	TRBV4-1	.	TRBJ1-5	CASSQVNQPQHF	TGCGCCAGCAGCCAAGTAAATCAGCCCCAGCATTTT
.	TRBV9	TRBD2	TRBJ2-3	CASSVGTSGITDTQYF	TGTGCCAGCAGCGTGGGGACTAGCGGGATCACAGATACGCAGTATTTT
.	TRBV6-1	.	TRBJ2-3	CASSGDSSFTQYF	TGTGCCAGCAGCGGGGACTCCTCGTTTACGCAGTATTTT
.	TRBV9	.	TRBJ2-7	CASSFQDSYSYEQYF	TGTGCCAGCAGCTTCCAAGACAGTTACTCCTACGAGCAGTACTTC
.	TRBV25-1	TRBD1	TRBJ2-3	CASRGGQVHPDTQYF	TGTGCCAGCAGGGGTGGACAGGTACACCCAGATACGCAGTATTTT
many	TRBV25-1	TRBD1	TRBJ1-2	CASSVLQGQGDNYGYTF	TGTGCCAGCAGTGTTCTGCAGGGACAGGGGGATAACTATGGCTACACCTTC